Presented here are 7 T cell receptor beta chains from one specimen sequenced in a study of T cell changes during pregnancy in multiple sclerosis. The table came from immunoSEQ multiplex PCR; TCRdb's copy has only in-frame clones and leaves some out. The sample contains some 100,000 clones, roughly 92% of which appear only once. This material consisted of peripheral blood, taken in the second trimester of pregnancy. These receptors all stem from a female donor with multiple sclerosis, enrolled in a pregnancy study.

The rearrangement joins TRBV18 to TRBJ2-7; D might be TRBD1 (6 bases). The ends were cut back, 3 bases at V and 2 bases at J, with 11 bases in the middle. CDR1 KGHSH and CDR2 LQKENI come from the germline V gene. This CDR3 spans 14 amino acids. The CDR3, as DNA: TGTGCCAGCTCACCTCAACAGGGCGCCTACGAGCAGTACTTC. Its translation: CASSPQQGAYEQYF.

This clone was found once. The V and J genes are TRBV7-6 and TRBJ2-1; 9 bases map to TRBD2. V shed 1 base and J 7 bases; nucleotides not matched to a gene: 5. The CDR3 spans 15 residues. Germline values: CDR1 SGHVS, CDR2 FNYEAQ. The CDR3 spells CASSLGGGRANEQFF. In DNA form, the CDR3 reads TGTGCCAGCAGCTTAGGTGGCGGGAGGGCGAATGAGCAGTTCTTC.

In its sample, this clone was seen once. The chain is built from TRBV19 and TRBJ2-3; 9 positions match TRBD1. Germline loops: CDR1 LNHDA, CDR2 SQIVND (reference sequence). The CDR3 runs 15 residues. The J segment lost 4 bases and the V segment lost 7 bases, leaving 9 bases of the junction unmatched. CDR3 amino acids: CASTPGTGNSDTQYF. CDR3 DNA: TGTGCCAGTACCCCTGGGACAGGGAATTCAGATACGCAGTATTTT.

About this clone itself: A junction end diverges from the germline sequence, so it may reflect a read error. V and J are TRBV18 and TRBJ1-2; 8 bases line up with TRBD1. The germline gives CDR1 KGHSH, CDR2 LQKENI. The CDR3 runs 14 residues. CDR3 nucleotides: TGTGCCAGCTCACCGCGTGGACAGGGCTATGGCTACGCCTTC. The encoded protein is CASSPRGQGYGYAF.

The chain joins TRBV2 to TRBJ1-4; 7 nucleotides align to TRBD1. Per germline, CDR1 SNHLY and CDR2 FYNNEI. V lost 6 bases, J lost 4 bases, and 8 bases stayed unmatched. This CDR3 region has 15 residues. The CDR3 sequence: CASRHRQGGNEKLFF. The CDR3, as DNA: TGTGCCAGCAGACACCGACAGGGTGGTAATGAAAAACTGTTTTTT.

The J gene is TRBJ1-4, the V gene TRBV30, with 7 bases fitting TRBD1. The CDR3 runs to 13 residues. Germline V CDR1 and CDR2: GTSNPN, SVGIG (reference sequence). For the CDR3, the DNA is TGTGCATCTACCGGGACAGCGGTCGAAAAACTGTTTTTT. Residues: CASTGTAVEKLFF.

CDR3 sequence: CASSARTSRTGGEQFF. CDR3 nucleotide sequence: TGTGCCAGCAGCGCCAGGACTAGCCGTACTGGTGGGGAGCAGTTCTTC. The gene calls are TRBV9 and TRBJ2-1; 8 bases line up with TRBD2. This CDR3 contains 16 residues. V shed 3 bases and J 10 bases; nucleotides not matched to a gene: 15. The germline gives CDR1 SGDLS, CDR2 YYNGEE.